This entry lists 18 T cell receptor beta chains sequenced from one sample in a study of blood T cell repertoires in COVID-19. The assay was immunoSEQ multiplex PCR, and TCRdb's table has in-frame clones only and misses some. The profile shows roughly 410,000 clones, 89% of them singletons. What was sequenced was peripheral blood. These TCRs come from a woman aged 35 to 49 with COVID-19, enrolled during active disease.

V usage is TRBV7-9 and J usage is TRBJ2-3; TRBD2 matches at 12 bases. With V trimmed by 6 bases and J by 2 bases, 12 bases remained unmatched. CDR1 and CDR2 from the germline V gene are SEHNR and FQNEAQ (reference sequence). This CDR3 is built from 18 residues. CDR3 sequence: CASRPASGRATVTDTQYF. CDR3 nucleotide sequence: TGTGCCAGCAGACCGGCTAGCGGGAGGGCAACCGTCACAGATACGCAGTATTTT.

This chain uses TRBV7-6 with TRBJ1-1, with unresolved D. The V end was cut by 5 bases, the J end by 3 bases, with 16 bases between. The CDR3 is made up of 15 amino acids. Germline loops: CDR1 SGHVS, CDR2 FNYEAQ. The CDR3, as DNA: TGTGCCAGCAGCCCGACTACCCGACCGTACACTGAAGCTTTCTTT. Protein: CASSPTTRPYTEAFF.

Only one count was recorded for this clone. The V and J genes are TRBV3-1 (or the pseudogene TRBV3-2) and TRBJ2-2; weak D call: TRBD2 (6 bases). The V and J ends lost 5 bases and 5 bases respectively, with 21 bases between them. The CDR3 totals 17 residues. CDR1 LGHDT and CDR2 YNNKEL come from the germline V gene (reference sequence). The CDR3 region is CASSFGRSPGGTGELFF. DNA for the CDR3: TGTGCCAGCAGCTTCGGAAGGAGCCCCGGAGGGACCGGGGAGCTGTTTTTT.

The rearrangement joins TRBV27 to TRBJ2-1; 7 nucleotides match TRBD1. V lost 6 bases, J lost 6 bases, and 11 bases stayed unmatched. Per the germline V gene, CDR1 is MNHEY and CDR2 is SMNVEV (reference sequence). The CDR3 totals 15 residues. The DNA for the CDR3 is TGTGCCAGCAGGGATCGAAACAGGGGTAGCAATGAGCAGTTCTTC. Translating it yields CASRDRNRGSNEQFF.

The CDR3: CASRGARNEKLFF. CDR3 nucleotides: TGCGCCAGCAGAGGGGCCCGTAATGAAAAACTGTTTTTT. This sequence joins TRBV5-1 and TRBJ1-4, with D maybe TRBD1 (5 bases). The germline CDR1 and CDR2 sequences are SGHRS and YFSETQ. The CDR3 has 13 residues. Trimming left V 5 bases short and J 4 bases short, with 9 bases between.

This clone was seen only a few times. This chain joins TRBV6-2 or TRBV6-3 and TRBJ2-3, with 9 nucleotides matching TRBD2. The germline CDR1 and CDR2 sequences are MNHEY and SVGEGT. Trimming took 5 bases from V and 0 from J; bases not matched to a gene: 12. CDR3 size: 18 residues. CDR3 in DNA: TGTGCCAGCAGTCCACCCTTCCTAGCGGGGACTAGCACAGATACGCAGTATTTT. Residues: CASSPPFLAGTSTDTQYF.

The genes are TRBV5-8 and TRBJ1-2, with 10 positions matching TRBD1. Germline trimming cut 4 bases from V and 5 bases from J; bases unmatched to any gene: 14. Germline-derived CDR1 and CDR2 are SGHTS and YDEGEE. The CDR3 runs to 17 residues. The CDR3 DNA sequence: TGTGCCAGCAGCCCGACAGGGGGCGACGGCCCCCTATATGGCTACACCTTC. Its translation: CASSPTGGDGPLYGYTF.

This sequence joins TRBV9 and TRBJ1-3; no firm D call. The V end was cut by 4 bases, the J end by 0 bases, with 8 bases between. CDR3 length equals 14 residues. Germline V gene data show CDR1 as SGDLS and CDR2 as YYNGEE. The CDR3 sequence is CASSQGSSGNTIYF. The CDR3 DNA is TGTGCCAGCAGCCAAGGGAGCTCTGGAAACACCATATATTTT.

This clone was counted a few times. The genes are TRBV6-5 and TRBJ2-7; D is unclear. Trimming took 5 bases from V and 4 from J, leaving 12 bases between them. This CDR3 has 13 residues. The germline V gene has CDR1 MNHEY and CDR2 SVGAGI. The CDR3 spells CASSQRVEYEQYF. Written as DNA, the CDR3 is TGTGCCAGCAGTCAACGGGTCGAATACGAGCAGTACTTC.

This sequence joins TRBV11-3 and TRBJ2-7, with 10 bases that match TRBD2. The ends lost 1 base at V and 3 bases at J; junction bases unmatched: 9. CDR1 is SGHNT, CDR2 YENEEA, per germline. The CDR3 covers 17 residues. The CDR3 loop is CASSLGPRLAGDYEQYF. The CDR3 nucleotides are TGTGCCAGCAGCTTAGGGCCTCGGCTAGCGGGAGACTACGAGCAGTACTTC.

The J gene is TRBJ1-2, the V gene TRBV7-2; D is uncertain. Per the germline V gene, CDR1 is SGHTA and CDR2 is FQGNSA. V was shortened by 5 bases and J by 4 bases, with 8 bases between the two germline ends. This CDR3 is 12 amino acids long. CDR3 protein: CASSPTSYGYTF. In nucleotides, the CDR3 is TGTGCCAGCAGCCCCACGAGCTATGGCTACACCTTC.

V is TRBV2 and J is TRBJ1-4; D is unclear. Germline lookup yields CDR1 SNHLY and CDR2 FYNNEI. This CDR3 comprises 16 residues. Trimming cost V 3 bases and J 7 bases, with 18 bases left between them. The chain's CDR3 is CASSERQPRVTEKLFF. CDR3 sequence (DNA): TGTGCCAGCAGTGAGAGGCAGCCGAGGGTTACTGAAAAACTGTTTTTT. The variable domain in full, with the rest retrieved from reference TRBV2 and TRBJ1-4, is EPEVTQTPSHQVTQMGQEVILRCVPISNHLYFYWYRQILGQKVEFLVSFYNNEISEKSEIFDDQFSVERPDGSNFTLKIRSTKLEDSAMYFCASSERQPRVTEKLFFGSGTQLSVL.

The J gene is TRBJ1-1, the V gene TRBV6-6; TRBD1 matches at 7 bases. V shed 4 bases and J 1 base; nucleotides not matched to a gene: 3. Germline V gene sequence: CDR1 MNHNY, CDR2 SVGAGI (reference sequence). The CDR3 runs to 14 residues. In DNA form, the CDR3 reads TGTGCCAGCAGTTTCGGGACAGCGAACACTGAAGCTTTCTTT. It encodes CASSFGTANTEAFF.

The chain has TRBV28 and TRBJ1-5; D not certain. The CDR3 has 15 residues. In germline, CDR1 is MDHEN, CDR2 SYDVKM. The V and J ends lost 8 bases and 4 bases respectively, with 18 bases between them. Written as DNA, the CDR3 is TGTGCCAGCCTATCCGGGTGGCAGATGAATCAGCCCCAGCATTTT. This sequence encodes CASLSGWQMNQPQHF. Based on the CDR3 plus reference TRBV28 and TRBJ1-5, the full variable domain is DVKVTQSSRYLVKRTGEKVFLECVQDMDHENMFWYRQDPGLGLRLIYFSYDVKMKEKGDIPEGYSVSREKKERFSLILESASTNQTSMYLCASLSGWQMNQPQHFGDGTRLSIL.

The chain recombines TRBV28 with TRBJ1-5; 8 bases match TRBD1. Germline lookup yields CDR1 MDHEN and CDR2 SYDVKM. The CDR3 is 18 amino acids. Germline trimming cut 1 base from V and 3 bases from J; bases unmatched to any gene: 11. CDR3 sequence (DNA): TGTGCCAGCAGTTTATATCCTTCCGGACAGGGACTCAATCAGCCCCAGCATTTT. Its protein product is CASSLYPSGQGLNQPQHF.

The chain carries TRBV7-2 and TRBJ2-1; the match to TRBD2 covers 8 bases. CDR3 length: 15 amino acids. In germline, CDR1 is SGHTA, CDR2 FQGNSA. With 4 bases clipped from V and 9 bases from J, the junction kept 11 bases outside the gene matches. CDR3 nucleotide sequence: TGTGCCAGCAGCTCCGGGACTAGGCTGGTTGGTGAGCAGTTCTTC. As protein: CASSSGTRLVGEQFF.

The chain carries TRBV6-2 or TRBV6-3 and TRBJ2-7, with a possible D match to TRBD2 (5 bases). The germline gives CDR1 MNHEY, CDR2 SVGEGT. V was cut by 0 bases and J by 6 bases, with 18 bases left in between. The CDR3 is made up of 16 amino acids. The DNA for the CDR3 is TGTGCCAGCAGTTACTCGAGGCTAGCTGGGCCCTCCGAGCAGTACTTC. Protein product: CASSYSRLAGPSEQYF.

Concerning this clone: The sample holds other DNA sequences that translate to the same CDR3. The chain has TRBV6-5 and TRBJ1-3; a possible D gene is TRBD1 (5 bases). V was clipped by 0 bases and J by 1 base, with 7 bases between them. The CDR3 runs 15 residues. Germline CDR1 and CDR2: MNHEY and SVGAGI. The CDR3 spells CASSYSGGSGNTIYF. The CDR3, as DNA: TGTGCCAGCAGTTACTCGGGGGGTTCTGGAAACACCATATATTTT.